This entry describes one T cell receptor beta chain. Germline CDR1 reads MNHEY; CDR2 reads SMNVEV (reference sequence). Trimming left V 4 bases short and J 7 bases short, with 5 bases between. The CDR3 runs to 11 residues. Sequencing used immunoSEQ multiplex PCR; TCRdb keeps in-frame clones, though not all of them. The sample records tens of thousands of clones, 75% to 90% being singletons. The source of the sample is a study of T cell changes during pregnancy in multiple sclerosis. The rearrangement links TRBV27 to TRBJ2-1; D is ambiguous. This TCR was sampled from a female donor in good health, enrolled as a control in a pregnancy study. The material sequenced was peripheral blood, taken in the second trimester of pregnancy. The CDR3 DNA reads as TGTGCCAGCAGTTATTCAAATGAGCAGTTCTTC. Its translation is CASSYSNEQFF.